These 2 T cell receptor beta chains were sequenced from one sample in a study of blood T cells in healthy people across ages. Primers used in a second PCR of roughly 6 to 12 cycles were a sample-barcoded 5' primer and a J-beta primer mix. TCRdb used MiXCR to reprocess the 5' RACE reads, holding one entry per CDR3 protein. This repertoire shows 600,000 or so distinct CDR3 sequences, roughly 43% found once; its top ten account for 20% to 25%. The sequenced material came from blood. These receptors all stem from a man aged 80 or over in good health.

The rearrangement links TRBV13 to TRBJ2-1; 13 bases line up with TRBD2. The CDR3 sequence is 15 residues long. V shed 5 bases and J 7 bases; nucleotides not matched to a gene: 5. Germline V gene data show CDR1 as PRHDT and CDR2 as FYEKMQ (reference sequence). The CDR3 DNA follows: TGTGCCAGCAGCCCCGCACTAGCGGGGGGGAATGAGCAGTTCTTC. Protein: CASSPALAGGNEQFF.

This chain uses TRBV7-2 with TRBJ2-2; D is uncertain. The CDR3 consists of 13 residues. From germline, CDR1 is SGHTA and CDR2 FQGNSA. The V and J ends lost 5 bases and 4 bases respectively, with 8 bases between them. CDR3 in DNA: TGTGCCAGCAGCCTACAGAGCACCGGGGAGCTGTTTTTT. It translates to CASSLQSTGELFF.